Below, 30 T cell receptor beta chains from the same sample are listed, as sequenced in a study of identifying expanded T cells in peripheral blood. Repertoires were generated with immunoSEQ multiplex PCR, while TCRdb's copy carries only in-frame clones and drops some. The data contain approximately 100,000 clones, about nine tenths of them singletons. Sequencing was carried out using blood. These receptors came from a person aged 18 to 70 in good health.

The gene calls are TRBV30 and TRBJ1-3, with D perhaps matching TRBD1 (6 bases). The CDR3 extends over 13 amino acids. V was pared by 3 bases and J by 11 bases, with 17 bases between. Germline loops: CDR1 GTSNPN, CDR2 SVGIG (reference sequence). CDR3 region: CAWSQTPGEPIYF. The CDR3 nucleotides read TGTGCCTGGAGCCAGACCCCAGGGGAGCCCATATATTTT.

V is TRBV7-3 and J is TRBJ2-7, with D possibly matching TRBD1 (5 bases). The V and J ends lost 2 bases and 3 bases respectively, with 11 bases between them. This CDR3 spans 14 amino acids. Looked up from germline, CDR1 is SGHTA and CDR2 is FQGTGA. DNA for the CDR3: TGTGCCAGCAGCTTATATCAAGGGGACTACGAGCAGTACTTC. This encodes CASSLYQGDYEQYF.

The chain has TRBV4-3 and TRBJ2-1; 13 bases line up with TRBD2. The V segment lost 0 bases and the J segment 15 bases; nucleotides outside the gene matches: 8. Germline loops: CDR1 LGHNA, CDR2 YSLEER. CDR3 length equals 15 residues. CDR3 DNA sequence: TGCGCCAGCAGCCAAGACGGGACTAGCGGGGCCCCGGGGTTCTTC. This codes for CASSQDGTSGAPGFF.

V is TRBV7-2 and J is TRBJ1-3; perhaps TRBD1 as D (6 bases). Trimming took off 1 base at V and 4 bases at J, with 8 bases between the two ends. CDR3 length: 14 residues. Germline values: CDR1 SGHTA, CDR2 FQGNSA. The CDR3 sequence: CASSLGTAGNTIYF. DNA of the CDR3: TGTGCCAGCAGCTTAGGGACAGCCGGAAACACCATATATTTT.

The chain combines TRBV29-1 with TRBJ1-5, with D unclear. CDR3 size: 14 residues. Germline CDR1 is SQVTM and CDR2 is ANQGSEA. V lost 4 bases and J lost 3, with 13 bases in between. CDR3 sequence reads: CSVVSGLDNQPQHF. The DNA of the CDR3 is TGCAGCGTTGTATCCGGGCTCGACAATCAGCCCCAGCATTTT.

V usage is TRBV7-5 and J usage is TRBJ1-4. TRBV7-5 is listed as a pseudogene. The CDR3 is 12 amino acids. The CDR3 region is CASSLVGEKLFF. The CDR3, as DNA: TGTGCCAGCAGCTTAGTCGGGGAAAAACTGTTTTTT.

The chain uses TRBV4-3 and TRBJ2-5; D gene uncertain. V gave up 1 base and J gave up 4 bases, with 13 bases separating them. From germline, CDR1 is LGHNA and CDR2 YSLEER. This CDR3 spans 15 amino acids. CDR3 protein: CASSQGQGQSETQYF. CDR3 in DNA: TGCGCCAGCAGCCAAGGTCAAGGGCAGTCAGAGACCCAGTACTTC.

The chain couples TRBV2 to TRBJ1-6; D gene ambiguous. CDR3 length equals 13 residues. Germline V gives CDR1 SNHLY, CDR2 FYNNEI. Deletions cut 7 bases from V and 4 bases from J, with 8 bases between. The CDR3 spells CASNAGYNSPLHF. DNA for the CDR3: TGTGCCAGCAATGCGGGATATAATTCACCCCTCCACTTT.

This chain joins TRBV28 and TRBJ1-5, with D maybe TRBD1 (5 bases). The ends were cut back, 7 bases at V and 5 bases at J, with 9 bases in the middle. The CDR3 has 12 amino acids. Germline CDR1 MDHEN, CDR2 SYDVKM. The CDR3 loop reads CASTEQDQPQHF. CDR3 sequence (DNA): TGTGCCAGCACCGAACAGGATCAGCCCCAGCATTTT.

The V and J genes are TRBV4-1 and TRBJ1-6; unclear D gene. This CDR3 has 15 residues. V shed 5 bases and J shed 0 bases, with 8 bases lying between them. Germline CDR1 and CDR2: MGHRA and YSYEKL. Written as DNA, the CDR3 is TGCGCCAGCAGCACTCAAAGCTCCTATAATTCACCCCTCCACTTT. Translated, it gives CASSTQSSYNSPLHF.

The CDR3 loop is CASSLDSNEQFF. DNA of the CDR3: TGTGCCAGCAGCTTGGACAGCAATGAGCAGTTCTTC. V gene TRBV5-4 combines with J gene TRBJ2-1; no reliable D call. Trimming removed 0 bases at V and 6 bases at J, with 4 bases between. CDR1 SGHNT and CDR2 YYREEE come from the germline V gene (reference sequence). This CDR3 region has 12 residues.

The V call is TRBV7-9, the J call TRBJ2-6, with no clear D. This CDR3 region has 12 residues. Trimming took off 7 bases at V and 4 bases at J, with 5 bases between the two ends. CDR1 and CDR2 (germline): SEHNR, FQNEAQ (reference sequence). The CDR3 bases are TGTGCCAGCATGACCGGGGCCAACGTCCTGACTTTC. This translates into CASMTGANVLTF.

The rearrangement links TRBV2 to TRBJ1-4; TRBD1 agrees at 7 bases. After removal of 6 bases from V and 6 bases from J, the junction contained 4 bases not matched to a gene. Germline CDR1 is SNHLY and CDR2 is FYNNEI. The CDR3 sequence is 13 residues long. The CDR3 region has the DNA TGTGCCAGCAGCGACAGGGCTTATGAAAAACTGTTTTTT. Amino acids: CASSDRAYEKLFF.

This chain uses TRBV6-1 with TRBJ2-5; 9 bases line up with TRBD2. The CDR3 has 17 amino acids. Germline V lookup: CDR1 MNHNS, CDR2 SASEGT. The ends lost 1 base at V and 4 bases at J; junction bases unmatched: 10. Written as DNA, the CDR3 is TGTGCCAGCAGTGAAGTTCCGGCGGGGGGGCCGAGAGAGACCCAGTACTTC. It specifies CASSEVPAGGPRETQYF.

The chain carries TRBV9 and TRBJ2-3, with D unresolved. CDR1 is SGDLS and CDR2 is YYNGEE in the germline V gene. With 3 bases removed from V and 2 bases from J, the gap between germline ends came to 7 bases. This CDR3 comprises 13 residues. The CDR3 is CASSASNTDTQYF. The CDR3 DNA is TGTGCCAGCAGCGCCTCTAACACAGATACGCAGTATTTT.

The table lists this clone with a count of one. The V and J genes are TRBV7-3 and TRBJ1-2, with a tentative D call TRBD1 (5 bases). With 6 bases removed from V and 5 bases from J, the gap between germline ends came to 16 bases. The germline gives CDR1 SGHTA, CDR2 FQGTGA. The CDR3 is made up of 14 amino acids. The CDR3 reads CASSPFRAGYGYTF. The CDR3 DNA reads TGTGCCAGCAGTCCATTCAGGGCGGGGTATGGCTACACCTTC.

With respect to this clone: This sample also contains other DNA sequences that code for the same CDR3. The chain combines TRBV7-9 with TRBJ2-7; D call uncertain. Germline loops: CDR1 SEHNR, CDR2 FQNEAQ (reference sequence). The V and J ends lost 3 bases and 4 bases respectively, with 7 bases between them. This CDR3 comprises 12 residues. The CDR3 reads CASSFTSYEQYF. DNA for the CDR3: TGTGCCAGCAGCTTTACCTCATACGAGCAGTACTTC.

This chain joins TRBV12-5 and TRBJ1-2, with a tentative D call TRBD1 (5 bases). The germline V and J ends were trimmed by 5 bases and 8 bases, with 15 bases remaining between them. Germline V gene sequence: CDR1 LGHNT, CDR2 FRNRAP. The CDR3 is 13 amino acids. In DNA, the CDR3 is TGTGCTAGTGGTAGAGACAGTTTCGGGGGCTACACCTTC. This encodes CASGRDSFGGYTF. The complete variable domain, with remaining parts taken from reference TRBV12-5 and TRBJ1-2, reads DARVTQTPRHKVTEMGQEVTMRCQPILGHNTVFWYRQTMMQGLELLAYFRNRAPLDDSGMPKDRFSAEMPDATLATLKIQPSEPRDSAVYFCASGRDSFGGYTFGSGTRLTVV.

The rearrangement links TRBV5-1 to TRBJ1-1; TRBD1 matches 8 bases. CDR3 length equals 15 residues. V lost 3 bases, J lost 8 bases, and 12 bases stayed unmatched. Germline assignment: CDR1 SGHRS and CDR2 YFSETQ. The CDR3 DNA reads as TGCGCCAGCAGCTCTAGGACAGGGCAGGCCCCGGAAGCTTTCTTT. Protein product: CASSSRTGQAPEAFF.

The chain joins TRBV6-1 to TRBJ1-2, with unresolved D. Germline assignment: CDR1 MNHNS and CDR2 SASEGT. V lost 4 bases, J lost 4 bases, and 13 bases lay in between. CDR3 length equals 14 residues. The CDR3 sequence: CASSGHKTIYGYTF. In DNA form, the CDR3 reads TGTGCCAGCAGTGGTCACAAGACTATCTATGGCTACACCTTC.

The CDR3 nucleotides are TGTGCCAGCAGTTACTCGGTCGCACTCTATGGCTACACCTTC. Residues: CASSYSVALYGYTF. The chain recombines TRBV6-5 with TRBJ1-2; no clear D gene. There are 14 residues in the CDR3. Germline-derived CDR1 and CDR2 are MNHEY and SVGAGI. V was pared by 0 bases and J by 4 bases, with 9 bases between.

The V gene is TRBV2, the J gene TRBJ2-7; D is uncertain. The CDR3 consists of 10 residues. The germline V gene encodes CDR1 SNHLY and CDR2 FYNNEI. The V end was cut by 11 bases, the J end by 4 bases, with 9 bases between. CDR3 DNA sequence: TGTGCCTTCGGTGAATACGAGCAGTACTTC. Protein sequence: CAFGEYEQYF.

The chain employs TRBV19 and TRBJ1-5; D is undetermined. Trimming stripped 3 bases from V and 0 bases from J, with 12 bases between. Germline assignment: CDR1 LNHDA and CDR2 SQIVND (reference sequence). The CDR3 loop spans 16 amino acids. The CDR3 reads CASSIVMRHSNQPQHF. DNA for the CDR3: TGTGCCAGTAGTATCGTAATGAGACATAGCAATCAGCCCCAGCATTTT.

The rearrangement joins TRBV10-3 to TRBJ2-5; 7 positions agree with TRBD1. This CDR3 has 14 amino acids. The V and J ends lost 4 bases and 5 bases, in that order; junction bases with no gene match: 7. Germline CDR1 and CDR2: ENHRY and SYGVKD. CDR3 amino acids: CAISGSQGRETQYF. CDR3 bases: TGTGCCATCAGTGGCTCACAGGGGCGGGAGACCCAGTACTTC.

The V and J genes are TRBV29-1 and TRBJ2-4, with D perhaps matching TRBD1 (5 bases). The V end was cut by 5 bases, the J end by 5 bases, with 13 bases between. This CDR3 region has 13 residues. Germline V gene sequence: CDR1 SQVTM, CDR2 ANQGSEA. CDR3 nucleotide sequence: TGCAGCGTTCTCATGGTACAGGAAAACATTCAGTACTTC. Its protein is CSVLMVQENIQYF.

The rearrangement uses TRBV28 and TRBJ2-5; no reliable D call. Trimming took off 7 bases at V and 4 bases at J, with 13 bases between the two ends. The germline V gene encodes CDR1 MDHEN and CDR2 SYDVKM. The CDR3 extends over 13 amino acids. CDR3 loop: CASTRLPTETQYF. DNA of the CDR3: TGTGCCAGCACGCGACTTCCGACAGAGACCCAGTACTTC. The full variable domain, rest sourced from reference TRBV28 and TRBJ2-5, is DVKVTQSSRYLVKRTGEKVFLECVQDMDHENMFWYRQDPGLGLRLIYFSYDVKMKEKGDIPEGYSVSREKKERFSLILESASTNQTSMYLCASTRLPTETQYFGPGTRLLVL.

The V gene is TRBV7-9, the J gene TRBJ2-7; 9 nucleotides align to TRBD2. In germline, CDR1 is SEHNR, CDR2 FQNEAQ (reference sequence). The V segment lost 1 base and the J segment 4 bases; nucleotides outside the gene matches: 5. The CDR3 contains 15 residues. CDR3 protein: CASSLGTSATYEQYF. The CDR3 region has the DNA TGTGCCAGCAGCTTAGGGACTAGCGCAACATACGAGCAGTACTTC.

This chain links TRBV18 with TRBJ1-2; 7 nucleotides line up with TRBD1. CDR1 KGHSH and CDR2 LQKENI come from the germline V gene. V gave up 4 bases and J gave up 4 bases; unmatched junction bases: 9. This CDR3 is built from 15 residues. The CDR3 coding sequence is TGTGCCAGCTCACTTTCGACAGGGAGGGGCTATGGCTACACCTTC. Protein sequence: CASSLSTGRGYGYTF.

The chain couples TRBV9 to TRBJ1-3, with 9 positions matching TRBD1. Germline CDR1 and CDR2: SGDLS and YYNGEE. The CDR3 is 17 amino acids. V trimming: 3 bases; J trimming: 4 bases; junction bases outside the gene matches: 11. CDR3 residues: CASSAFSGTGRGNTIYF. CDR3 in DNA: TGTGCCAGCAGCGCCTTCTCCGGGACAGGGAGAGGAAACACCATATATTTT.

This clone has a single count. This rearrangement joins TRBV19 to TRBJ2-1; 7 positions agree with TRBD1. Germline V CDR1 and CDR2: LNHDA, SQIVND (reference sequence). The CDR3 covers 13 residues. Trimming removed 5 bases from V and 4 bases from J; junction bases left unmatched: 2. The DNA for the CDR3 is TGTGCCAGTAGTGCGGACAGGTACAATGAGCAGTTCTTC. Protein: CASSADRYNEQFF.